This entry concerns a single T cell receptor beta chain. This sample is drawn from a study of blood T cell repertoires in COVID-19. Overall study context: COVID-19 samples from acute and convalescent phases originated in the United States, Italy and Spain. PBMCs, B-cell-depleted T cells, or T cells provided the cDNA or gDNA that made up the material.

V was cut by 1 base and J by 4 bases, with 13 bases left in between. The germline CDR1 and CDR2 sequences are SEHNR and FQNEAQ (reference sequence). The CDR3 has 15 residues. The assay was immunoSEQ multiplex PCR, and TCRdb's table has in-frame clones only and misses some. The sample lists about 150,000 clones; roughly four fifths were seen once. The study drew participants aged about 18 to 90 years from under 30 US areas. This sequence originates from a man aged 50 to 59 who had recovered from COVID-19. Material for sequencing was PBMCs or T cells enriched from blood (not recorded which). V usage is TRBV7-9 and J usage is TRBJ1-2, with a weak D call TRBD1 (5 bases). This CDR3 reads CASSLGRQGIYGYTF. In nucleotides, the CDR3 is TGTGCCAGCAGCTTAGGGCGGCAGGGTATCTATGGCTACACCTTC.